This T cell receptor beta chain was observed in a study of OX40 agonist ivuxolimab in advanced cancers. In the study overall: Patients received ivuxolimab, an intravenous treatment, every 2 weeks at 0.01 to 10 mg/kg. Study-wide results and caveats: Antigen specificity remained undetermined for the expanded peripheral T cells. Low levels of normalized T-cell clonal expansion also appeared in some nonresponders.

The protocol was immunoSEQ multiplex PCR, while the TCRdb copy is restricted to in-frame clones and leaves out a portion. This table has 70,000 to 85,000 clones, approximately 95% appearing once. In regard to this clone: What it binds is unknown.

This CDR3 region has 12 residues. Looked up from germline, CDR1 is SGHDN and CDR2 is FVKESK. With 5 bases removed from V and 9 bases from J, the gap between germline ends came to 11 bases. The J gene is TRBJ2-1, the V gene TRBV14; D possibly corresponds to TRBD2 (5 bases). This sequence was found in an adult with an advanced solid tumor such as melanoma, head and neck, liver or kidney cancer. The sample here was CD4+ or CD8+ T cells sorted from blood, taken in a trial of the OX40 agonist ivuxolimab. This chain's CDR3 is CASSSTLAEQFF. The CDR3 DNA is TGTGCCAGCAGCTCCACCCTAGCTGAGCAGTTCTTC.